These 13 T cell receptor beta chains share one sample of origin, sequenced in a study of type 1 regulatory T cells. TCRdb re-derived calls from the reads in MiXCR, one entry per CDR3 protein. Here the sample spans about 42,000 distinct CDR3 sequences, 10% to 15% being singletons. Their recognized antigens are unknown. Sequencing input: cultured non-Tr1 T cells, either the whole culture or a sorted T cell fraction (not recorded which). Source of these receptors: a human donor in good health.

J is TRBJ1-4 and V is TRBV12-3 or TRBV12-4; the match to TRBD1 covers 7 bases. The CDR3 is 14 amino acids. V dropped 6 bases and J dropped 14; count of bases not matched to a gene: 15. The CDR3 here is CASRRQEKTGPLFF. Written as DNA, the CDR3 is TGTGCCAGCAGAAGGCAGGAGAAGACAGGGCCCCTGTTTTTT.

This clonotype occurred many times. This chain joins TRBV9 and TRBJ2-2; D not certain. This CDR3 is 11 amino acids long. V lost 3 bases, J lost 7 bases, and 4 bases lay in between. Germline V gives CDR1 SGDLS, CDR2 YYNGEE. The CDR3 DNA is TGTGCCAGCAGCGCGGACGGGGAGCTGTTTTTT. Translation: CASSADGELFF.

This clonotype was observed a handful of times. CDR3 in DNA: TGTGCCAGCAGCTTGGCACCTAGCGGGAGCTCCTACAATGAGCAGTTCTTC. Translating gives CASSLAPSGSSYNEQFF. V and J are TRBV5-4 and TRBJ2-1, with 10 bases fitting TRBD2. The CDR3 is made up of 17 amino acids. V lost 0 bases, J lost 0 bases, and 3 bases stayed unmatched. CDR1 and CDR2 from the germline V gene are SGHNT and YYREEE (reference sequence).

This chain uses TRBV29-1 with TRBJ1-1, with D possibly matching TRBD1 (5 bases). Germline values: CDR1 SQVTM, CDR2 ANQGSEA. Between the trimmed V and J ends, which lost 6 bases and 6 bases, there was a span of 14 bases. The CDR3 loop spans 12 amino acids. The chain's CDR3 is CSVVDGGSEAFF. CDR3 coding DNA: TGCAGCGTCGTGGACGGGGGGTCTGAAGCTTTCTTT.

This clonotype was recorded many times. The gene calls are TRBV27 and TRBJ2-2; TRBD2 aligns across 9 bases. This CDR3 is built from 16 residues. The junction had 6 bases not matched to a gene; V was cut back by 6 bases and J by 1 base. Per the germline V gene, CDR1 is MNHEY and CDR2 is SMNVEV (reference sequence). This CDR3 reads CASRLRGRENTGELFF. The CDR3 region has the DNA TGTGCCAGCAGGCTACGCGGGAGGGAGAACACCGGGGAGCTGTTTTTT.

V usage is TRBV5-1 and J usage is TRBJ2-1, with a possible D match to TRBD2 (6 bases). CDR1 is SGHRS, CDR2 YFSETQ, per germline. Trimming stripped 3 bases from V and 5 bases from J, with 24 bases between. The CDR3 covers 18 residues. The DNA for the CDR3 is TGCGCCAGCAGCTCTAATCCCGGCGCGGGACTCTTAAACAATGAGCAGTTCTTC. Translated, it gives CASSSNPGAGLLNNEQFF.

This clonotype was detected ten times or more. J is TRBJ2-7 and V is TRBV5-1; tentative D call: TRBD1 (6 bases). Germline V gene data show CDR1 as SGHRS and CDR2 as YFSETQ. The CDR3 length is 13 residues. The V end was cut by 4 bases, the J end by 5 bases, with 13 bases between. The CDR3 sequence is CASSPRGSDEQYF. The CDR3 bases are TGCGCCAGCAGCCCCAGGGGTTCTGACGAGCAGTACTTC.

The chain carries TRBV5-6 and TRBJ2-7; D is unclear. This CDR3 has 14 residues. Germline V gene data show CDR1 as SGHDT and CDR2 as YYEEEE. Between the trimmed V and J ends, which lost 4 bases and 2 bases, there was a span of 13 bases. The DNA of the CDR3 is TGTGCCAGCAGCACCCTTGGCATTGCCTACGAGCAGTACTTC. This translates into CASSTLGIAYEQYF.

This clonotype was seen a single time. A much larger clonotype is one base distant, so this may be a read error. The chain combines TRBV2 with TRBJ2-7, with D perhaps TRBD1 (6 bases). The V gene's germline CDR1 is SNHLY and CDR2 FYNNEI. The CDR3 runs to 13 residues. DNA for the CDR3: TGTGCCAGCACCCCGGGACAAATGGACGAGCAGTCCTTC. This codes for CASTPGQMDEQSF.

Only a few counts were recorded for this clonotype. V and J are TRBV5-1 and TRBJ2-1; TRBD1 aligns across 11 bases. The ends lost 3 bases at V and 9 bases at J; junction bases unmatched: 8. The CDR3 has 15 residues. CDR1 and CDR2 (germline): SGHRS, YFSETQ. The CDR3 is CASSSIWTGGGEQFF. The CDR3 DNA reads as TGCGCCAGCAGCTCGATTTGGACAGGGGGCGGTGAGCAGTTCTTC.

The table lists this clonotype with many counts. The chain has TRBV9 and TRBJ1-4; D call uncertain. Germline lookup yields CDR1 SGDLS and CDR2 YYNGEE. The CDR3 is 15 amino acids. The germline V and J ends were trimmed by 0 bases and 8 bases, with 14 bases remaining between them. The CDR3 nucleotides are TGTGCCAGCAGCGTAGGGACCCAAAAGTGGGAAAAACTGTTTTTT. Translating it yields CASSVGTQKWEKLFF.

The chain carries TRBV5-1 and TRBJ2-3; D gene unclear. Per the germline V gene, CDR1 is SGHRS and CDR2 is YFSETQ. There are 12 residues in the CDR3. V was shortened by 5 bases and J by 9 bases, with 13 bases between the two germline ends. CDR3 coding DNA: TGCGCCAGCAGACCAGGCGAGGCGACGCAGTATTTT. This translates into CASRPGEATQYF. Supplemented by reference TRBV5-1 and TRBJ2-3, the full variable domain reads KAGVTQTPRYLIKTRGQQVTLSCSPISGHRSVSWYQQTPGQGLQFLFEYFSETQRNKGNFPGRFSGRQFSNSRSEMNVSTLELGDSALYLCASRPGEATQYFGPGTRLTVL.

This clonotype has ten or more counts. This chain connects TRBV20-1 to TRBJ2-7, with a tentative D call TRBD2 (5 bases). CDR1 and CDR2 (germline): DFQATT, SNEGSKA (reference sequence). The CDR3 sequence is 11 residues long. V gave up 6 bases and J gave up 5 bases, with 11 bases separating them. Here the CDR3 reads CSATGNHEQYF. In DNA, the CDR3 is TGCAGTGCAACGGGAAACCACGAGCAGTACTTC.